One and the same sample provided the 18 T cell receptor beta chains below, sequenced in a study of Ad26.COV2.S vaccination and SARS-CoV-2 variants. Only in-frame clones appear in the TCRdb table, and some are missing; sequencing was by immunoSEQ multiplex PCR. This sample carries 300,000 to 350,000 clones, 90% of them seen once, and the ten largest clones take around 5%. Treatment indicated: roughly 19 received Ad26.COV2.S at low or high dose, single or two shots; roughly five received placebo; per-sample allocation not given. Sample collection was performed on day 63 after the first vaccine or placebo injection. The sequencing here drew on peripheral blood, taken in a trial of Ad26.COV2.S vaccine versus placebo. The source of these receptors is a person aged 18-60 years who received the Ad26.COV2.S COVID-19 vaccine or a placebo.

The J gene is TRBJ2-5, the V gene TRBV18; D remains ambiguous. The germline V and J ends were trimmed by 0 bases and 7 bases, with 9 bases remaining between them. The CDR3 loop spans 13 amino acids. Germline V gene lookup returns CDR1 KGHSH and CDR2 LQKENI. CDR3 residues: CASSPPGLGTQYF. CDR3 DNA: TGTGCCAGCTCACCACCGGGTCTAGGGACCCAGTACTTC.

The genes are TRBV5-5 and TRBJ2-7; TRBD2 agrees at 10 bases. This CDR3 has 17 residues. Trimming at V came to 0 bases and at J to 5 bases, leaving 11 bases not matched to a gene. Germline CDR1 reads SGHKS; CDR2 reads YYEKEE (reference sequence). The CDR3 spells CASSLGTSGRAVDEQYV. CDR3 DNA: TGTGCCAGCAGCTTGGGAACCAGCGGGAGGGCCGTCGACGAGCAGTACGTC.

V is TRBV6-2 or TRBV6-3 and J is TRBJ2-2, with D tentatively TRBD2 (6 bases). The ends were cut back, 2 bases at V and 8 bases at J, with 24 bases in the middle. Germline V gene lookup returns CDR1 MNHEY and CDR2 SVGEGT. The CDR3 spans 18 residues. The CDR3 reads CASSYNIARRRGSGELFF. Written as DNA, the CDR3 is TGTGCCAGCAGTTACAATATAGCGAGACGGAGGGGATCGGGGGAGCTGTTTTTT.

CDR3 DNA: TGTGCCAGTAGTTCGCAGGGGGTAGGAAACTATGGCTACACCTTC. As protein: CASSSQGVGNYGYTF. This chain connects TRBV19 to TRBJ1-2, with 7 bases lining up with TRBD1. The CDR3 is 15 residues long. The V gene's germline CDR1 is LNHDA and CDR2 SQIVND (reference sequence). The trim removed 5 bases at V and 2 bases at J, leaving 8 bases unmatched.

V usage is TRBV6-5 and J usage is TRBJ2-1; D call uncertain. This CDR3 region has 11 residues. Germline CDR1 MNHEY, CDR2 SVGAGI. Between the trimmed V and J ends, which lost 6 bases and 7 bases, there was a span of 7 bases. CDR3 bases: TGTGCCAGCAGGGGTGTAAATGAGCAGTTCTTC. It translates to CASRGVNEQFF.

The chain has TRBV6-2 or TRBV6-3 and TRBJ1-5, with D tentatively TRBD1 (5 bases). Germline values: CDR1 MNHEY, CDR2 SVGEGT. V was cut by 4 bases and J by 6 bases, with 13 bases left in between. The CDR3 is made up of 14 amino acids. The CDR3 loop reads CASSSGLESQPQHF. DNA for the CDR3: TGTGCCAGCAGTTCGGGACTTGAGAGTCAGCCCCAGCATTTT.

The V call is TRBV11-2, the J call TRBJ1-5; a weak D match, TRBD1 (5 bases). The CDR3 loop spans 13 amino acids. The germline gives CDR1 SGHAT, CDR2 FQNNGV. The V and J ends lost 4 bases and 4 bases respectively, with 8 bases between them. CDR3 sequence reads: CASSYNRNQPQHF. CDR3 bases: TGTGCCAGCAGCTATAACAGGAATCAGCCCCAGCATTTT.

As to this clone: Mismatch with germline at one junction end may stem from a read error. The identical CDR3 is also encoded by other nucleotide sequences in the sample. The chain carries TRBV2 and TRBJ2-5; weak D call: TRBD1 (6 bases). Germline lookup yields CDR1 SNHLY and CDR2 FYNNEI. CDR3 length equals 13 residues. CDR3 nucleotides: TGTGCCACCATCCAGGGGACACAAGAGACCCAATACTTC. It is translated as CATIQGTQETQYF. The entire variable domain, with the rest obtained from reference TRBV2 and TRBJ2-5, is as follows: EPEVTQTPSHQVTQMGQEVILRCVPISNHLYFYWYRQILGQKVEFLVSFYNNEISEKSEIFDDQFSVERPDGSNFTLKIRSTKLEDSAMYFCATIQGTQETQYFGPGTRLLVL.

This clone was counted a single time. V gene TRBV12-3 or TRBV12-4 combines with J gene TRBJ1-1; no definite D call. The germline V and J ends were trimmed by 6 bases and 5 bases, with 10 bases remaining between them. This CDR3 comprises 12 residues. CDR3 in DNA: TGTGCCAGCAGCAATACACAGACTGAAGCTTTCTTT. Encoded protein: CASSNTQTEAFF.

The rearrangement joins TRBV30 to TRBJ1-6; possibly TRBD1 for D (5 bases). The CDR3 runs 14 residues. V lost 1 base, J lost 10 bases, and 14 bases lay in between. Germline-derived CDR1 and CDR2 are GTSNPN and SVGIG (reference sequence). The CDR3 bases are TGTGCCTGGAGTGGGGGCAGTACTTCCTCACCCCTCCACTTT. Protein: CAWSGGSTSSPLHF. Using reference TRBV30 and TRBJ1-6 for the parts outside the CDR3, the full variable domain is SQTIHQWPATLVQPVGSPLSLECTVEGTSNPNLYWYRQAAGRGLQLLFYSVGIGQISSEVPQNLSASRPQDRQFILSSKKLLLSDSGFYLCAWSGGSTSSPLHFGNGTRLTVT.

V gene TRBV7-8 combines with J gene TRBJ1-4; 8 nucleotides agree with TRBD1. The junction had 7 bases not matched to a gene; V was cut back by 6 bases and J by 7 bases. This CDR3 has 14 residues. Per germline, CDR1 SGHVS and CDR2 FQNEAQ. The CDR3 nucleotides read TGTGCCAGCAGACTGACAGGGGATCTTGAAAAACTGTTTTTT. Its translation is CASRLTGDLEKLFF.

V is TRBV5-4 and J is TRBJ2-1; 8 bases are a match to TRBD2. CDR1 and CDR2 (germline): SGHNT, YYREEE (reference sequence). V lost 6 bases and J lost 6; bases outside the gene matches: 5. The CDR3 spans 13 residues. The CDR3 is CASTGGGFNEQFF. In DNA, the CDR3 is TGTGCCAGCACGGGGGGGGGCTTCAATGAGCAGTTCTTC. Supplemented by reference TRBV5-4 and TRBJ2-1, the full variable domain reads ETGVTQSPTHLIKTRGQQVTLRCSSQSGHNTVSWYQQALGQGPQFIFQYYREEENGRGNFPPRFSGLQFPNYSSELNVNALELDDSALYLCASTGGGFNEQFFGPGTRLTVL.

The V gene is TRBV19, the J gene TRBJ1-1; D not certain. Germline values: CDR1 LNHDA, CDR2 SQIVND (reference sequence). With 3 bases removed from V and 6 bases from J, the gap between germline ends came to 8 bases. This CDR3 contains 12 residues. CDR3 loop: CASSMGYAEAFF. CDR3 bases: TGTGCCAGTAGTATGGGGTACGCTGAAGCTTTCTTT.

The gene calls are TRBV7-2 and TRBJ2-2; D is unclear. Trimming left V 1 base short and J 6 bases short, with 6 bases between. CDR3 size: 13 residues. Germline values: CDR1 SGHTA, CDR2 FQGNSA. This CDR3 is CASSLEGSGELFF. The CDR3 region has the DNA TGTGCCAGCAGCTTAGAGGGATCCGGGGAGCTGTTTTTT.

The chain carries TRBV6-5 and TRBJ2-1, with 9 bases fitting TRBD2. Looked up from germline, CDR1 is MNHEY and CDR2 is SVGAGI. The CDR3 is 16 residues long. The J segment lost 7 bases and the V segment lost 2 bases, leaving 9 bases of the junction unmatched. CDR3 sequence reads: CASSYEGGGAWNEQFF. The CDR3 coding sequence is TGTGCCAGCAGTTACGAAGGCGGGGGGGCTTGGAATGAGCAGTTCTTC.

V usage is TRBV5-4 and J usage is TRBJ1-2, with D possibly being TRBD1 (6 bases). The CDR3 covers 15 residues. Per germline, CDR1 SGHNT and CDR2 YYREEE (reference sequence). Trimming removed 9 bases from V and 2 bases from J, with 20 bases in between. The CDR3 nucleotides read TGTGCCACCGCGCTAGAGGGGGGAAAAAACTATGGCTACACCTTC. Protein: CATALEGGKNYGYTF.

The rearrangement uses TRBV27 and TRBJ1-2, with D maybe TRBD1 (5 bases). Per the germline V gene, CDR1 is MNHEY and CDR2 is SMNVEV (reference sequence). This CDR3 comprises 14 residues. The germline V and J ends were trimmed by 5 bases and 6 bases, with 16 bases remaining between them. CDR3 in DNA: TGTGCCAGCAGTGCCCGGGGAGGGGTGAATGGCTACACCTTC. This sequence encodes CASSARGGVNGYTF.

This clone was found once. The chain combines TRBV4-1 with TRBJ1-1, with 8 bases matching TRBD1. CDR1 MGHRA and CDR2 YSYEKL come from the germline V gene. Trimming took 2 bases from V and 8 from J; bases not matched to a gene: 4. The CDR3 runs to 13 residues. The chain's CDR3 is CASSQSQGAEAFF. CDR3 DNA: TGCGCCAGCAGCCAATCTCAGGGGGCCGAAGCTTTCTTT.